These 8 T cell receptor beta chains were sequenced from one sample in a study of CD8+CD57+ T cells in acquired aplastic anemia (dated by TCRdb to 2017 to 2018). Flow cytometry had shown CD8+CD57+ cell expansion in the patients selected for sequencing. Reads for this sample came from an Illumina HiSeq 2000. Genomic DNA served as template for TCR beta VDJ combination and CDR3 sequence profiling. In-frame beta chains were kept once TCRdb had trimmed the public reads at Q25 with fastp and called clones with MiXCR. Identical CDR3 proteins give one entry, which carries the most common genes and DNA. This sample is represented by under 200,000 distinct CDR3 sequences; less than 60% of them were singletons. Roughly 3.1% of the sample comes from the top ten. The sample consisted of sorted CD4+, CD8+, or CD8+CD57+ T cells (not recorded which) from PBMCs. These receptors all come from a human donor with aplastic anemia.

This clonotype has only one observation. Relative to the germline gene, one junction end is altered; a read error may explain this. V gene TRBV19 combines with J gene TRBJ2-5; 11 bases match TRBD1. The V gene's germline CDR1 is LNHDA and CDR2 SQIVND (reference sequence). The CDR3 has 15 amino acids. The CDR3 nucleotides are TGTGTCAGTAGCCTCGATAGGGACAGGGGGGAGACCCAGTACTTC. Translated: CVSSLDRDRGETQYF.

The V gene is TRBV24-1, the J gene TRBJ1-5, with TRBD1 matching over 7 bases. With V trimmed by 4 bases and J by 5 bases, 10 bases remained unmatched. CDR3 size: 16 residues. Germline V gene sequence: CDR1 KGHDR, CDR2 SFDVKD. This CDR3 reads CATSDPRQGGHQPQHF. The CDR3 nucleotides are TGTGCCACCAGTGACCCTAGACAGGGAGGTCATCAGCCCCAGCATTTT.

This clonotype was seen ten or more times. V and J are TRBV5-5 and TRBJ1-2; 8 positions match TRBD1. Unmatched junction bases numbered 9, after V lost 3 bases and J lost 5 bases. CDR1 is SGHKS and CDR2 is YYEKEE in the germline V gene (reference sequence). The CDR3 is made up of 15 amino acids. The CDR3 protein is CASSSGTGGIYGYTF. In DNA, the CDR3 is TGTGCCAGCAGCTCGGGGACAGGCGGGATTTATGGCTACACCTTC.

In this sample, this clonotype turned up many times. Germline and junction disagree at one end, which may indicate a read error. In DNA form, the CDR3 reads TGTGCCAGCAGTCCCCAGGGTGGGGGGCAAAACCATGAGGACTTC. This encodes CASSPQGGGQNHEDF. The rearrangement joins TRBV2 to TRBJ2-7; D may correspond to TRBD1 or TRBD2 (6 bases each). Germline lookup yields CDR1 SNHLY and CDR2 FYNNEI. This CDR3 region has 15 residues.

The chain recombines TRBV7-3 with TRBJ1-3; D not resolved. The V and J ends lost 1 base and 0 bases respectively, with 19 bases between them. The CDR3 length is 19 residues. Germline V gives CDR1 SGHTA, CDR2 FQGTGA. The CDR3 loop reads CASSLSGSPFGFSGNTIYF. The DNA of the CDR3 is TGTGCCAGCAGCTTAAGTGGTTCGCCGTTCGGATTCTCTGGAAACACCATATATTTT.

The rearrangement joins TRBV7-2 to TRBJ2-5; no clear D gene. Germline values: CDR1 SGHTA, CDR2 FQGNSA. The CDR3 spans 13 residues. Trimming took off 5 bases at V and 5 bases at J, with 12 bases between the two ends. CDR3 sequence reads: CASSEGKWETQYF. The CDR3, as DNA: TGTGCCAGCAGCGAAGGGAAATGGGAGACCCAGTACTTC.

This sequence joins TRBV10-2 and TRBJ2-3; unclear D gene. Germline values: CDR1 WSHSY, CDR2 SAAADI. The ends were cut back, 4 bases at V and 7 bases at J, with 9 bases in the middle. The CDR3 is made up of 12 amino acids. The CDR3 sequence: CASSGVDHTQYF. The DNA of the CDR3 is TGCGCCAGCAGTGGGGTCGATCATACGCAGTATTTT.

A note on this clonotype: This sequence may be a read error, since a much larger clone differs from it by one base. This sequence joins TRBV6-1 and TRBJ2-1, with D hard to call. The germline V and J ends were trimmed by 4 bases and 6 bases, with 16 bases remaining between them. This CDR3 has 15 amino acids. Germline CDR1 is MNHNS and CDR2 is SASEGT. The CDR3: CASSVVGCPGNEQFF. For the CDR3, the DNA is TGTGCCAGCAGTGTAGTTGGTTGTCCCGGCAATGAGCAGTTCTTC.